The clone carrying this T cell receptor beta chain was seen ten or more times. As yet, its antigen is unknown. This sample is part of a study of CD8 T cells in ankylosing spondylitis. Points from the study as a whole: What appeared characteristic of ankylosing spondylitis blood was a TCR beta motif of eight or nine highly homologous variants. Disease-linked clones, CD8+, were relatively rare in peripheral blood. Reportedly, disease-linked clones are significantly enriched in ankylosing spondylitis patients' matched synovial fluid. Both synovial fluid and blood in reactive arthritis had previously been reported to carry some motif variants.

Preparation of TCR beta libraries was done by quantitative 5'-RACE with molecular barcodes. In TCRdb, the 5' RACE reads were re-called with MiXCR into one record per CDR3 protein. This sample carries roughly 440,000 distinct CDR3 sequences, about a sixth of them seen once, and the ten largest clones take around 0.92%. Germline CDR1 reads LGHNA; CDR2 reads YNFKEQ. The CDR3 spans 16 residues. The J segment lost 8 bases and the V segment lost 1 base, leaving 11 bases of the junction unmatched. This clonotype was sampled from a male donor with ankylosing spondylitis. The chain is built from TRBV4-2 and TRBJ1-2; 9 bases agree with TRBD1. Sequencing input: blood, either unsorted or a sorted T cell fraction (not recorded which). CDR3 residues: CASSQADAGTGKGYTF. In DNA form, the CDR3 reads TGTGCCAGCAGCCAAGCCGATGCTGGGACAGGGAAGGGCTACACCTTC.